The T cell receptor beta chain under discussion was sequenced for a study of low-dose radiotherapy and immunotherapy resistance in tumors. For the study at large: Each patient was administered nivolumab intravenously at 240 mg, which was a flat dose, every two weeks, along with intravenous ipilimumab at 1 mg/kg every six weeks.

Time point meaning: after trial treatment. Treatment defined: LDRT plus nivolumab, ipilimumab, low-dose cyclophosphamide and aspirin (RACIN trial). Solid tumors that lacked tumor-infiltrating lymphocytes and were advanced were present in eligible patients. V shed 5 bases and J shed 7 bases, with 12 bases lying between them. CDR3 size: 13 residues. cDNA synthesis used a TRAV/TRBV-specific primer set for both chains. TCRs underwent 15 to 20 PCR cycles of amplification with a constant-region primer and V-primer adapter. Amplification of the isolated mRNA used in vitro transcription. TCRdb called the reads again in MiXCR, with one record for every CDR3 protein. The sample has tens of thousands of distinct CDR3 sequences, around a fifth seen once. This clonotype was seen ten or more times.

The material sequenced was PBMCs, taken after low-dose radiotherapy plus immunotherapy. The sequence was obtained from a female donor with ovarian cancer. The chain joins TRBV12-3 or TRBV12-4 to TRBJ1-5; D is possibly TRBD1 (6 bases). In DNA form, the CDR3 reads TGTGCCAGCAGTCCACAGGGAGACCAGCCCCAGCATTTT. Its translation is CASSPQGDQPQHF.